The 28 T cell receptor beta chains below come from one sample, sequenced in a study of T cells in Graves' hyperthyroidism and ophthalmopathy. The source material, RNA transcripts, was used to amplify TCR beta CDR3 regions. RT-PCR in the first round (using the HTBI primer set) targeted the TCR CDR3. From the multiplex PCR reads, TCRdb called clonotypes with MiXCR, one entry per CDR3 protein. The sample has hundreds of thousands of distinct CDR3 sequences, 35% to 45% seen once. Sequenced input: blood. These receptors all come from a man between 18 and 35 years old with Graves' hyperthyroidism.

This chain uses TRBV5-6 with TRBJ1-2; D gene unclear. Germline CDR1 reads SGHDT; CDR2 reads YYEEEE. The CDR3 has 16 amino acids. The V end was cut by 4 bases, the J end by 8 bases, with 24 bases between. CDR3 coding DNA: TGTGCCAGCAGCACCGTAGGCGGCGTCTCAGACACCGGCTACACCTTC. Translated: CASSTVGGVSDTGYTF. The variable domain in full, with the rest retrieved from reference TRBV5-6 and TRBJ1-2, is DAGVTQSPTHLIKTRGQQVTLRCSPKSGHDTVSWYQQALGQGPQFIFQYYEEEERQRGNFPDRFSGHQFPNYSSELNVNALLLGDSALYLCASSTVGGVSDTGYTFGSGTRLTVV.

The chain has TRBV7-9 and TRBJ2-2, with 11 bases fitting TRBD2. Germline CDR1 reads SEHNR; CDR2 reads FQNEAQ (reference sequence). V lost 6 bases to trimming and J lost 1 base; unmatched junction nucleotides: 10. The CDR3 loop spans 18 amino acids. CDR3 sequence (DNA): TGTGCCAGCAGTCCCCGGCCCACTAGCGGGAGGAACACCGGGGAGCTGTTTTTT. It codes for CASSPRPTSGRNTGELFF.

The rearrangement joins TRBV6-6 to TRBJ1-4, with no clear D. The CDR3 sequence is 11 residues long. Germline V CDR1 and CDR2: MNHNY, SVGAGI (reference sequence). V was pared by 8 bases and J by 8 bases, with 9 bases between. CDR3 sequence: CASRGREKLFF. The CDR3 coding sequence is TGTGCCAGCCGCGGGCGGGAAAAACTGTTTTTT.

This clonotype showed up many times. The CDR3 sequence is CSASGARPSYEQYF. CDR3 coding DNA: TGCAGTGCTAGTGGGGCGCGTCCGTCCTACGAGCAGTACTTC. The chain combines TRBV20-1 with TRBJ2-7; D perhaps matches TRBD1 (5 bases). CDR1 is DFQATT, CDR2 SNEGSKA, per germline (reference sequence). V lost 3 bases and J lost 1, with 13 bases in between. The CDR3 is made up of 14 amino acids.

The rearrangement joins TRBV11-2 to TRBJ1-1, with a weak D call TRBD1 (5 bases). Trimming stripped 6 bases from V and 10 bases from J, with 15 bases between. This CDR3 has 12 residues. Germline CDR1 is SGHAT and CDR2 is FQNNGV. In DNA, the CDR3 is TGTGCCAGCAGGGGACTCCGAATAGCAGCTTTCTTT. This translates into CASRGLRIAAFF.

As to this clonotype: A read error may be the cause here, since a much bigger clone is one base away. As the CDR3 is not closed by the conserved phenylalanine or tryptophan, this likely results from a read error. The rearrangement uses TRBV19 and TRBJ1-1; 9 bases align to TRBD1. The V segment lost 5 bases and the J segment 9 bases; nucleotides outside the gene matches: 13. Germline V lookup: CDR1 LNHDA, CDR2 SQIVND (reference sequence). The CDR3 contains 15 residues. The CDR3 bases are TGTGCCAGTAGTCCAGGGACAGGGCGGATGAAGCAAGCTTTCTCT. Its protein product is CASSPGTGRMKQAFS.

Details on this clonotype: This sequence may be a read error, since a much larger clone differs from it by one base. The chain joins TRBV10-2 to TRBJ2-7, with D uncertain. Germline V gives CDR1 WSHSY, CDR2 SAAADI. This CDR3 region has 11 residues. V gave up 2 bases and J gave up 10 bases, with 9 bases separating them. CDR3 sequence (DNA): TGCGCCAGCAGTGAGGGCAGGCCTCAGTACTTC. It specifies CASSEGRPQYF.

The V call is TRBV9, the J call TRBJ2-2; D gene ambiguous. V gave up 0 bases and J gave up 2 bases, with 5 bases separating them. This CDR3 is 14 amino acids long. Germline CDR1 reads SGDLS; CDR2 reads YYNGEE. The chain's CDR3 is CASSVAPNTGELFF. The CDR3 nucleotides are TGTGCCAGCAGCGTAGCTCCCAACACCGGGGAGCTGTTTTTT.

The genes are TRBV10-3 and TRBJ1-2; TRBD1 aligns across 7 bases. J gave up 8 bases and V 7 bases, and 7 bases lay outside the gene matches. Germline V gene lookup returns CDR1 ENHRY and CDR2 SYGVKD. The CDR3 contains 12 residues. CDR3 residues: CAITDRVGGYTF. The CDR3 coding sequence is TGTGCCATCACCGACAGGGTCGGGGGCTACACCTTC.

This clonotype has ten or more counts. The chain couples TRBV20-1 to TRBJ2-5, with TRBD2 identical over 7 bases. After removal of 3 bases from V and 5 bases from J, the junction contained 12 bases not matched to a gene. Per the germline V gene, CDR1 is DFQATT and CDR2 is SNEGSKA (reference sequence). The CDR3 spans 15 residues. The CDR3 region has the DNA TGCAGTGCTAGTGGCGCGGGACTATTGAGGGAGACCCAGTACTTC. It is translated as CSASGAGLLRETQYF.

This clonotype appeared a few times. The J gene is TRBJ2-7, the V gene TRBV2; TRBD2 matches at 8 bases. Trimming took 10 bases from V and 2 from J; bases not matched to a gene: 7. CDR1 and CDR2 (germline): SNHLY, FYNNEI. This CDR3 region has 13 residues. CDR3 DNA: TGTGCCACAACGGGGGGGACTACCTACGAGCAGTACTTC. This gives the protein CATTGGTTYEQYF.

This clonotype came up once. No conserved phenylalanine or tryptophan ends this CDR3, so it is likely a read error. V is TRBV7-3 and J is TRBJ1-1; D is unclear. Germline V gene data show CDR1 as SGHTA and CDR2 as FQGTGA. V was cut by 1 base and J by 1 base, with 7 bases left in between. The CDR3 sequence is 14 residues long. CDR3 loop: CASSLMGPNTEAFL. DNA for the CDR3: TGTGCCAGCAGCTTAATGGGTCCGAACACTGAAGCTTTCCTT.

The V and J genes are TRBV25-1 and TRBJ1-2, with TRBD1 identical over 7 bases. This CDR3 comprises 14 residues. The V gene's germline CDR1 is MGHDK and CDR2 SYGVNS. V lost 8 bases, J lost 4 bases, and 10 bases stayed unmatched. The CDR3 DNA sequence: TGTGCCAGCGTTGGAGAGGGACAGTTCTATGGCTACACCTTC. This sequence encodes CASVGEGQFYGYTF.

This clonotype was detected ten times or more. The chain recombines TRBV9 with TRBJ1-2; D gene ambiguous. CDR1 is SGDLS, CDR2 YYNGEE, per germline. Between the trimmed V and J ends, which lost 0 bases and 3 bases, there was a span of 12 bases. The CDR3 extends over 15 amino acids. In DNA form, the CDR3 reads TGTGCCAGCAGCGTAGAGGGAGGGCGGGACTATGGCTACACCTTC. Encoded protein: CASSVEGGRDYGYTF.

This clonotype was counted many times. V is TRBV29-1 and J is TRBJ2-7; D ambiguous. This CDR3 is 13 amino acids long. Per germline, CDR1 SQVTM and CDR2 ANQGSEA. Trimming removed 2 bases at V and 2 bases at J, with 10 bases between. Written as DNA, the CDR3 is TGCAGCGTTGAAATGGCAGCCGCCTACGAGCAGTACTTC. The encoded protein is CSVEMAAAYEQYF.

This clonotype was observed a single time. A single base separates this from a much larger clone, so it may be a read error. The chain combines TRBV2 with TRBJ2-7; a possible D gene is TRBD1 (5 bases). This CDR3 has 12 amino acids. CDR1 SNHLY and CDR2 FYNNEI come from the germline V gene. The CDR3 spells CASKGDGYERYF. The CDR3 nucleotides read TGTGCCAGCAAAGGGGATGGGTACGAGCGGTACTTC.

This clonotype has at least ten counts. The chain recombines TRBV2 with TRBJ2-7; D gene ambiguous. Trimming took 8 bases from V and 4 from J, leaving 12 bases between them. Germline V gene lookup returns CDR1 SNHLY and CDR2 FYNNEI. The CDR3 runs 12 residues. CDR3 in DNA: TGTGCCAGCCATCCCGACTCTTACGAGCAGTACTTC. Its translation is CASHPDSYEQYF.

J is TRBJ2-7 and V is TRBV7-9; 11 bases line up with TRBD1. Trimming removed 5 bases from V and 0 bases from J; junction bases left unmatched: 3. The CDR3 runs to 15 residues. The germline CDR1 and CDR2 sequences are SEHNR and FQNEAQ (reference sequence). DNA of the CDR3: TGTGCCAGCAGCCGGGACAGGGGGATCTCCTACGAGCAGTACTTC. It translates to CASSRDRGISYEQYF. Drawing the rest from reference TRBV7-9 and TRBJ2-7, the complete variable domain is DTGVSQNPRHKITKRGQNVTFRCDPISEHNRLYWYRQTLGQGPEFLTYFQNEAQLEKSRLLSDRFSAERPKGSFSTLEIQRTEQGDSAMYLCASSRDRGISYEQYFGPGTRLTVT.

Only a few counts were recorded for this clonotype. The chain links TRBV19 to TRBJ1-5; TRBD1 aligns across 8 bases. With 5 bases clipped from V and 3 bases from J, the junction kept 6 bases outside the gene matches. This CDR3 spans 15 amino acids. The germline gives CDR1 LNHDA, CDR2 SQIVND (reference sequence). For the CDR3, the DNA is TGTGCCAGTAGTGCGACAGGGGCGACCAATCAGCCCCAGCATTTT. Protein sequence: CASSATGATNQPQHF.

The chain joins TRBV19 to TRBJ1-5, with 9 positions matching TRBD1. The CDR3 contains 15 residues. The V and J ends lost 11 bases and 3 bases, in that order; junction bases with no gene match: 11. The germline gives CDR1 LNHDA, CDR2 SQIVND (reference sequence). The CDR3 protein is CAWRPRDRDNQPQHF. The CDR3 nucleotides are TGTGCCTGGAGGCCCCGGGACAGGGACAATCAGCCCCAGCATTTT.

This clonotype was seen more than once but under ten times. The CDR3, as DNA: TGTGCCAGCAGTTCGACCCCGGGTCACGGCGGCTATGGCTACACCTTC. Its protein is CASSSTPGHGGYGYTF. The V call is TRBV12-3 or TRBV12-4, the J call TRBJ1-2; D ambiguous. The CDR3 totals 16 residues. The V end was cut by 4 bases, the J end by 4 bases, with 19 bases between.

In its sample, this clonotype was seen a few times. The rearrangement joins TRBV20-1 to TRBJ2-6, with TRBD1 matching 9 bases. Germline loops: CDR1 DFQATT, CDR2 SNEGSKA (reference sequence). V shed 2 bases, J shed 3 bases, and the junction held 11 bases outside the gene matches. The CDR3 sequence is 18 residues long. CDR3 bases: TGCAGTGCTAGAAATCCCGGGACAGGGTCTTATGGGGCCAACGTCCTGACTTTC. As protein: CSARNPGTGSYGANVLTF.

The sample holds many counts of this clonotype. The CDR3 bases are TGTGCCAGTAGTGTCGACAGCGATCAGCCCCAGCATTTT. Translation: CASSVDSDQPQHF. The genes are TRBV19 and TRBJ1-5, with D maybe TRBD1 (5 bases). Trimming shortened V by 5 bases and J by 5 bases, and 10 bases separated the two germline ends. CDR3 length: 13 residues. Germline V CDR1 and CDR2: LNHDA, SQIVND (reference sequence).

This rearrangement joins TRBV29-1 to TRBJ1-2; D is undetermined. The germline V gene encodes CDR1 SQVTM and CDR2 ANQGSEA. CDR3 length: 10 amino acids. V lost 8 bases and J 8 bases, leaving 12 bases between the germline ends. The CDR3 DNA sequence: TGCAGCTACCTACGGCAGGGCTACACCTTC. The encoded protein is CSYLRQGYTF.

Concerning this clonotype: Its ends do not fully match the called genes, so a read error is possible. The chain is built from TRBV7-2 and TRBJ2-2, with D possibly called TRBD1 or TRBD2 (5 bases each). This CDR3 is built from 15 residues. CDR1 SGHTA and CDR2 FQGNSA come from the germline V gene. The CDR3 loop is CASSLEGTGTGELFF. The CDR3 DNA sequence: TGTGCCAGCAGTTTAGAGGGGACGGGCACCGGGGAGCTGTTTTTT.

The V and J genes are TRBV5-1 and TRBJ1-3, with D uncertain. V was clipped by 5 bases and J by 2 bases, with 11 bases between them. CDR1 and CDR2 (germline): SGHRS, YFSETQ. The CDR3 loop spans 14 amino acids. Written as DNA, the CDR3 is TGCGCCAGCAGGGTGGGGAACACTGGAAACACCATATATTTT. This sequence encodes CASRVGNTGNTIYF.

This clonotype came up a few times. The chain has TRBV2 and TRBJ1-6; D is perhaps TRBD1 (6 bases). Per germline, CDR1 SNHLY and CDR2 FYNNEI. The CDR3 runs 19 residues. Trimming pared 5 bases from V and 3 bases from J, leaving 23 bases between. The CDR3 DNA sequence: TGTGCCAGCAGTACTTGGATACCTTGGACAGCGTTCTATAATTCACCCCTCCACTTT. This encodes CASSTWIPWTAFYNSPLHF.

Comment on this clonotype: A much larger clone sits a single nucleotide away, making a read error possible. The chain carries TRBV7-2 and TRBJ1-3, with a weak D call TRBD1 (5 bases). Germline V gene sequence: CDR1 SGHTA, CDR2 FQGNSA. This CDR3 is 15 amino acids long. V was shortened by 3 bases and J by 3 bases, with 12 bases between the two germline ends. The CDR3 region is CASSFGGGYGNTIYF. The CDR3 nucleotides are TGTGCCAGCAGCTTCGGCGGGGGATATGGAAACACCATATATTTT.